This T cell receptor (beta chain) was documented in a study of CD8+ T cells in alopecia areata. Findings and caveats of the study: Normal scalp showed lower clonality than lesional scalp, especially alopecia totalis/universalis. Possibly as an HLA-related effect, TCR sharing across patients appeared less clear than in mice.

In its sample, this clone was seen a few times. Its antigen is not known. Reverse transcription of extracted RNA yielded cDNA, which provided the sequencing template. Libraries were prepared by immunoSEQ multiplex PCR; TCRdb keeps only in-frame clonotypes and omits some of them. The data contain 55,000 to 65,000 clones, roughly 40% of them singletons. Peripheral blood and lesional scalp punch biopsies came from alopecia areata patients. Sorting separated CD4+ and CD8+ T cells out of PBMCs. With 5 bases clipped from V and 6 bases from J, the junction kept 6 bases outside the gene matches. CDR1 LNHDA and CDR2 SQIVND come from the germline V gene (reference sequence). CDR3 length: 15 amino acids.

The rearrangement joins TRBV19 to TRBJ2-1; 11 bases agree with TRBD2. The sequencing sample was made of NKG2D-low CD8+ T cells sorted from blood. This receptor was identified in a human donor with alopecia areata. Here the CDR3 DNA reads TGTGCCAGTAGTCCGACTAGCGGGGCCCCCAATGAGCAGTTCTTC. This translates into CASSPTSGAPNEQFF. Supplemented by reference TRBV19 and TRBJ2-1, the full variable domain reads DGGITQSPKYLFRKEGQNVTLSCEQNLNHDAMYWYRQDPGQGLRLIYYSQIVNDFQKGDIAEGYSVSREKKESFPLTVTSAQKNPTAFYLCASSPTSGAPNEQFFGPGTRLTVL.